What follows is one T cell receptor beta chain and its context. This specimen belongs to a study of blood T cell repertoires in COVID-19. Across the whole study: From the United States, Italy and Spain came samples of acute and convalescent COVID-19. The cDNA or gDNA used as material had been derived from T cells, B-cell-depleted T cells, or PBMCs.

Original data processing: Amplification of reference gene primers provided the estimated nucleated cell counts. Clones were sequenced by immunoSEQ multiplex PCR, and TCRdb holds only the in-frame ones, with some missing. The V and J calls and clone size are taken from that table; D and trimming were inferred from the DNA. Seen here are tens of thousands of clones, 70% to 90% observed once, and the top ten hold roughly 3.5%. The V gene lost 2 bases and the J gene lost 2 bases, with 10 bases spanning the gap. The CDR3 loop spans 15 amino acids. Germline V lookup: CDR1 LNHDA, CDR2 SQIVND (reference sequence).

The sequence was obtained from a man aged 45-65 years with active COVID-19. The genes are TRBV19 and TRBJ1-5, with D possibly being TRBD1 (5 bases). Sequences were obtained from peripheral blood. CDR3 region: CASSITAGRNQPQHF. The CDR3 DNA reads TGTGCCAGTAGTATAACGGCAGGGCGCAATCAGCCCCAGCATTTT.